This TCR beta chain was sequenced for a study of beta chain features in type 1 diabetes. Study-wide results and caveats: Any role of HLA type in TCRB rearrangement remained unresolved here. Sampled from patients, naive, central memory and Treg TCRB repertoires appeared more similar than those sampled from healthy donors.

Each of the CD4+ naive, central memory, regulatory and stem cell-like memory populations was sorted via CD45RO/CCR7/CD25/CD127/CD95/CD27. Expressed TCRB transcripts were sequenced because the entire RNA isolate underwent reverse transcription. Millions of reads, on average, came from each naive, central memory and regulatory T cell sample. Using immunoSEQ multiplex PCR, the repertoire was profiled, and TCRdb retains in-frame clones only, with some absent. This sample has 200,000 to 250,000 clones, with roughly a tenth found just once. Regarding this clone: Its antigen remains unknown.

With V trimmed by 3 bases and J by 6 bases, 7 bases remained unmatched. CDR3 size: 15 residues. CDR1 is SGHVS, CDR2 FNYEAQ, per germline. This TCR was recovered from a man aged 18-30 years in good health. The genes are TRBV7-6 and TRBJ2-7; TRBD2 agrees at 11 bases. Sequencing used central memory CD4+ T cells from blood. The CDR3 spells CASSLSASGRSEQYF. The CDR3 bases are TGTGCCAGCAGCTTGTCGGCTAGCGGGAGGAGCGAGCAGTACTTC.